One sample yielded the 19 T cell receptor beta chains listed below, sequenced in a study of cytomegalovirus exposure and HLA in healthy donors. This table comes from immunoSEQ multiplex PCR, and its TCRdb copy is limited to in-frame clones, with some not included. The repertoire holds more than 130,000 clones, with 88% as singletons. Sample: PBMCs. All receptors derive from a woman aged 18 to 35 in good health and CMV-seropositive.

The CDR3 sequence: CASSQGQWNQPQHF. CDR3 nucleotides: TGTGCCAGCAGCCAGGGACAGTGGAATCAGCCCCAGCATTTT. The chain has TRBV5-6 and TRBJ1-5; TRBD1 matches 7 bases. The CDR3 extends over 14 amino acids. CDR1 is SGHDT, CDR2 YYEEEE, per germline. Unmatched junction bases numbered 5, after V lost 4 bases and J lost 4 bases.

This chain links TRBV10-3 with TRBJ2-5; no reliable D call. CDR1 and CDR2 from the germline V gene are ENHRY and SYGVKD. V lost 4 bases and J 3 bases, leaving 9 bases between the germline ends. The CDR3 is 13 residues long. CDR3 nucleotides: TGTGCCATCAGTGCCAGGATCGAAGAGACCCAGTACTTC. The encoded protein is CAISARIEETQYF.

This clone was seen a single time. The chain employs TRBV4-1 and TRBJ2-3, with TRBD2 matching over 9 bases. V shed 6 bases and J 0 bases; nucleotides not matched to a gene: 7. Germline V gives CDR1 MGHRA, CDR2 YSYEKL. The CDR3 runs 16 residues. CDR3 in DNA: TGCGCCAGCAGTCGATCGACTAGCGGAAGCACAGATACGCAGTATTTT. Amino acids: CASSRSTSGSTDTQYF.

V usage is TRBV7-8 and J usage is TRBJ2-7; the D gene is possibly TRBD2 (6 bases). Germline V CDR1 and CDR2: SGHVS, FQNEAQ. Trimming removed 0 bases at V and 2 bases at J, with 11 bases between. The CDR3 runs 15 residues. Written as DNA, the CDR3 is TGTGCCAGCAGCTTAGCCGGGAGTGGGGCCTACGAGCAGTACTTC. Amino acids: CASSLAGSGAYEQYF.

This chain links TRBV7-2 with TRBJ2-1; 7 bases fit TRBD2. The CDR3 is made up of 13 amino acids. Germline V gives CDR1 SGHTA, CDR2 FQGNSA. The trim removed 4 bases at V and 11 bases at J, leaving 8 bases unmatched. CDR3 in DNA: TGTGCCAGCAGCTCCTTTACCGGGACTAAGCAGTTCTTC. Its protein product is CASSSFTGTKQFF.

The chain links TRBV2 to TRBJ2-2, with D maybe TRBD2 (6 bases). CDR1 is SNHLY and CDR2 is FYNNEI in the germline V gene. The CDR3 has 11 residues. Trimming took off 8 bases at V and 5 bases at J, with 6 bases between the two ends. This CDR3 is CASGRTGELFF. DNA for the CDR3: TGTGCCAGCGGGAGGACCGGGGAGCTGTTTTTT.

The CDR3 DNA follows: TGTGCCATCAGTGACTCGGACAGGGCCGGATATGGCTACACCTTC. Translating gives CAISDSDRAGYGYTF. This rearrangement joins TRBV10-3 to TRBJ1-2; 8 bases line up with TRBD1. The germline gives CDR1 ENHRY, CDR2 SYGVKD. Germline trimming cut 3 bases from V and 5 bases from J; bases unmatched to any gene: 8. The CDR3 is 15 residues long.

The rearrangement links TRBV28 to TRBJ2-5; a weak D match, TRBD2 (6 bases). The germline V gene encodes CDR1 MDHEN and CDR2 SYDVKM. The CDR3 covers 15 residues. Trimming removed 2 bases from V and 4 bases from J, with 14 bases in between. The CDR3 bases are TGTGCCAGCAGTTTAATCACTAGACTAGTAGAGACCCAGTACTTC. Its translation is CASSLITRLVETQYF.

This clone was observed a handful of times. The rearrangement links TRBV7-9 to TRBJ1-5; 9 nucleotides match TRBD1. The V and J ends lost 11 bases and 4 bases, in that order; junction bases with no gene match: 6. Germline values: CDR1 SEHNR, CDR2 FQNEAQ (reference sequence). The CDR3 extends over 13 amino acids. CDR3 residues: CAGGGTGNQPQHF. The CDR3 DNA follows: TGTGCCGGCGGAGGGACAGGGAATCAGCCCCAGCATTTT. Variable domain in full (rest from reference TRBV7-9 and TRBJ1-5): DTGVSQNPRHKITKRGQNVTFRCDPISEHNRLYWYRQTLGQGPEFLTYFQNEAQLEKSRLLSDRFSAERPKGSFSTLEIQRTEQGDSAMYLCAGGGTGNQPQHFGDGTRLSIL.

The rearrangement uses TRBV19 and TRBJ2-2; 10 bases fit TRBD1. Germline V gives CDR1 LNHDA, CDR2 SQIVND (reference sequence). The trim removed 5 bases at V and 5 bases at J, leaving 5 bases unmatched. The CDR3 loop spans 15 amino acids. DNA for the CDR3: TGTGCCAGTAGTCCGGGACAGGGGATAACCGGGGAGCTGTTTTTT. It encodes CASSPGQGITGELFF.

The chain is built from TRBV28 and TRBJ2-3; the match to TRBD2 covers 8 bases. This CDR3 has 16 residues. Germline assignment: CDR1 MDHEN and CDR2 SYDVKM. Trimming removed 5 bases from V and 0 bases from J; junction bases left unmatched: 7. The CDR3 loop is CASSIAGYSSTDTQYF. In DNA form, the CDR3 reads TGTGCCAGCAGTATAGCGGGGTATTCTAGCACAGATACGCAGTATTTT.

The gene calls are TRBV19 and TRBJ2-7, with 14 bases identical to TRBD2. Per germline, CDR1 LNHDA and CDR2 SQIVND (reference sequence). Germline trimming cut 6 bases from V and 3 bases from J; bases unmatched to any gene: 4. The CDR3 covers 15 residues. The CDR3 DNA reads as TGTGCCAGTAGCCCGGGACTAGCGGGAGTCTACGAGCAGTACTTC. It specifies CASSPGLAGVYEQYF.

The rearrangement uses TRBV5-6 and TRBJ2-1; 13 bases are a match to TRBD2. Per the germline V gene, CDR1 is SGHDT and CDR2 is YYEEEE. This CDR3 region has 15 residues. With V trimmed by 4 bases and J by 5 bases, 3 bases remained unmatched. As DNA, the CDR3 is TGTGCCAGCAGCCAGGGACTAGCGGGGAACAATGAGCAGTTCTTC. Residues: CASSQGLAGNNEQFF.

The chain employs TRBV5-6 and TRBJ2-1; 13 bases match TRBD2. Trimming cost V 1 base and J 2 bases; bases outside gene matches: 0. This CDR3 spans 16 amino acids. In germline, CDR1 is SGHDT, CDR2 YYEEEE. The CDR3 loop reads CASSLTSGGAYNEQFF. CDR3 coding DNA: TGTGCCAGCAGCTTGACTAGCGGGGGGGCCTACAATGAGCAGTTCTTC.

This clone was counted a few times. The chain employs TRBV10-2 and TRBJ1-6; D might be TRBD1 (6 bases). The germline V gene encodes CDR1 WSHSY and CDR2 SAAADI. The CDR3 runs to 13 residues. Between the trimmed V and J ends, which lost 8 bases and 4 bases, there was a span of 9 bases. As DNA, the CDR3 is TGCGCCAGCCGGACAGAGTATAATTCACCCCTCCACTTT. The encoded protein is CASRTEYNSPLHF.

The chain uses TRBV6-1 and TRBJ1-4; 10 nucleotides match TRBD1. Trimming took 3 bases from V and 10 from J; bases not matched to a gene: 5. CDR3 size: 14 residues. Germline V gene lookup returns CDR1 MNHNS and CDR2 SASEGT. The CDR3 here is CASSDLTGGGKLFF. CDR3 in DNA: TGTGCCAGCAGTGATTTGACAGGGGGCGGAAAACTGTTTTTT.

The chain recombines TRBV30 with TRBJ1-6, with D hard to call. CDR1 is GTSNPN, CDR2 SVGIG, per germline (reference sequence). The CDR3 extends over 13 amino acids. Between the trimmed V and J ends, which lost 2 bases and 5 bases, there was a span of 7 bases. The CDR3 protein is CAWSSVNNSPLHF. For the CDR3, the DNA is TGTGCCTGGAGTTCGGTGAATAATTCACCCCTCCACTTT.

J is TRBJ2-3 and V is TRBV9; TRBD2 matches 8 bases. The CDR3 length is 15 residues. CDR1 is SGDLS, CDR2 YYNGEE, per germline. V shed 0 bases and J 5 bases; nucleotides not matched to a gene: 5. CDR3 loop: CASSVEAGVIDTQYF. The CDR3 nucleotides are TGTGCCAGCAGCGTAGAAGCGGGGGTAATAGATACGCAGTATTTT.

The chain has TRBV2 and TRBJ2-7, with TRBD2 matching 8 bases. With 6 bases clipped from V and 2 bases from J, the junction kept 9 bases outside the gene matches. Germline lookup yields CDR1 SNHLY and CDR2 FYNNEI. This CDR3 is built from 15 residues. In DNA form, the CDR3 reads TGTGCCAGCAGCCAAACTAGCGGAAAAGCCTACGAGCAGTACTTC. Translated: CASSQTSGKAYEQYF. The full variable domain, completed using reference TRBV2 and TRBJ2-7, is EPEVTQTPSHQVTQMGQEVILRCVPISNHLYFYWYRQILGQKVEFLVSFYNNEISEKSEIFDDQFSVERPDGSNFTLKIRSTKLEDSAMYFCASSQTSGKAYEQYFGPGTRLTVT.